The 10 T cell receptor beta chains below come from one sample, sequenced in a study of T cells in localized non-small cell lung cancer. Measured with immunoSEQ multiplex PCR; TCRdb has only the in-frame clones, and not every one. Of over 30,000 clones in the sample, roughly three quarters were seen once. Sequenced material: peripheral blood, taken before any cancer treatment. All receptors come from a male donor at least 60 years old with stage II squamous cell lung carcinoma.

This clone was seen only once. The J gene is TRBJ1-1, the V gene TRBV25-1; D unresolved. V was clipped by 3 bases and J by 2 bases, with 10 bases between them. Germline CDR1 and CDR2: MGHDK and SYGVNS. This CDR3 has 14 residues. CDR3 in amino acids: CASSEQGANTEAFF. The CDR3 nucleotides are TGTGCCAGCAGTGAGCAAGGTGCCAACACTGAAGCTTTCTTT.

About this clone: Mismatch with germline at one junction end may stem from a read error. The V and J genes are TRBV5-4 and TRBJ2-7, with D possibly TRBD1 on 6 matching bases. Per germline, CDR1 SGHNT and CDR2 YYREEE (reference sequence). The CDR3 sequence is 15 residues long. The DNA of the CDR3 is TGTGCCAACAGCTTTACAGGGTCCAGCTCCTACGAGCAGTACTTC. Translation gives CANSFTGSSSYEQYF.

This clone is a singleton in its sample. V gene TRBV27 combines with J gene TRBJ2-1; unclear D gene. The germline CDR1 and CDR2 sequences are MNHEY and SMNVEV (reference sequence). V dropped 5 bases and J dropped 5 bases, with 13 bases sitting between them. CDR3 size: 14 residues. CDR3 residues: CASSPLRPDNEQFF. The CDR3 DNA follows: TGTGCCAGCAGTCCCCTCCGCCCCGACAATGAGCAGTTCTTC.

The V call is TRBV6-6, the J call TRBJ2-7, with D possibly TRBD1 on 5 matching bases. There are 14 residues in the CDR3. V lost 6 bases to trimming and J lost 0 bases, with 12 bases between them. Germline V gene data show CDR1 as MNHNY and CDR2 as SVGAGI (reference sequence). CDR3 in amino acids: CASRLQESSYEQYF. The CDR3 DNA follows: TGTGCCAGCAGGTTACAGGAGAGCTCCTACGAGCAGTACTTC.

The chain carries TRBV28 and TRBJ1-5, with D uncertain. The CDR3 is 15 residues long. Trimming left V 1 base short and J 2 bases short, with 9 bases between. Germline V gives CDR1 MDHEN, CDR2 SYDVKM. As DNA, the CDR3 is TGTGCCAGCAGTTTATCTGTGGCGGGCAATCAGCCCCAGCATTTT. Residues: CASSLSVAGNQPQHF.

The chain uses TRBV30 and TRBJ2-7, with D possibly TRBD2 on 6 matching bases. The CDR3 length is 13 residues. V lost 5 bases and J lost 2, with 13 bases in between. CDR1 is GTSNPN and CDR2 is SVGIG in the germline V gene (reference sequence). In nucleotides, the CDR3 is TGTGCCTGGGCCCGGGGACTTACCTACGAGCAGTACTTC. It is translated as CAWARGLTYEQYF.

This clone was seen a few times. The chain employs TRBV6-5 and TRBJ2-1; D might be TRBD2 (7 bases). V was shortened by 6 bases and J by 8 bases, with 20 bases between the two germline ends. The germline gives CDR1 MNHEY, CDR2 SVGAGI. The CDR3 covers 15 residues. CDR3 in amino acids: CASSPGGPGEYEQFF. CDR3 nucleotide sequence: TGTGCCAGCAGCCCCGGGGGGCCGGGGGAATATGAGCAGTTCTTC.

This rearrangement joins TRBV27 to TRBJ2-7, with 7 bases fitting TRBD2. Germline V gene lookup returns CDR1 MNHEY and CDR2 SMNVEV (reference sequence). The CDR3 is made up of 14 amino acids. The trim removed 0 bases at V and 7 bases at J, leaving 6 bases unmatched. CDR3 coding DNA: TGTGCCAGCAGTTTATCGGGAGGGCCGTTTGAGCAGTACTTC. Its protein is CASSLSGGPFEQYF.

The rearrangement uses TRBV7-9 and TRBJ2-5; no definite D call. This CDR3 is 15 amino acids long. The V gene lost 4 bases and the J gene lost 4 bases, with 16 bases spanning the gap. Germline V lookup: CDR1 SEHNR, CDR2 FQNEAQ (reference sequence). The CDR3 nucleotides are TGTGCCAGCAGCTCCACCCTAAAAATCGCAGAGACCCAGTACTTC. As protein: CASSSTLKIAETQYF.

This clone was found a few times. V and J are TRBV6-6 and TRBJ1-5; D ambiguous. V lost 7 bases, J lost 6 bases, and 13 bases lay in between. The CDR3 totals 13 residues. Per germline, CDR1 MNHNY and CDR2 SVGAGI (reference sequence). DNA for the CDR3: TGTGCCAGCACCGACGGAGGATTTCAGCCCCAGCATTTT. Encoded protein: CASTDGGFQPQHF.